A single sample is the source of the 24 T cell receptor beta chains below, sequenced in a study of cytomegalovirus exposure and HLA in healthy donors. Profiled with immunoSEQ multiplex PCR; TCRdb holds only in-frame clones, not every one. The sample has around 160,000 clones, 85% to 90% seen once; the top ten hold 2.5% to 3.5%. Sequencing was done on a sample of PBMCs. The receptors were gathered from a man aged 18-30 years in good health and CMV-seronegative.

The chain combines TRBV5-1 with TRBJ1-5; D perhaps matches TRBD1 (6 bases). Germline CDR1 is SGHRS and CDR2 is YFSETQ. CDR3 length: 15 residues. V was pared by 0 bases and J by 1 base, with 8 bases between. The CDR3 DNA follows: TGCGCCAGCAGCTTGGGTACAGGGAGCAATCAGCCCCAGCATTTT. This codes for CASSLGTGSNQPQHF.

This chain's CDR3 is CASSLYRGSRNEQFF. CDR3 in DNA: TGTGCCAGCAGTTTGTACAGGGGGAGTAGGAATGAGCAGTTCTTC. The chain employs TRBV28 and TRBJ2-1; 8 bases fit TRBD1. Germline V gene sequence: CDR1 MDHEN, CDR2 SYDVKM. This CDR3 contains 15 residues. Trimming removed 3 bases from V and 7 bases from J; junction bases left unmatched: 8.

This rearrangement joins TRBV11-2 to TRBJ1-1, with D hard to call. Looked up from germline, CDR1 is SGHAT and CDR2 is FQNNGV. CDR3 size: 16 residues. V gave up 0 bases and J gave up 0 bases, with 11 bases separating them. The CDR3 region is CASSLDSARMNTEAFF. CDR3 DNA sequence: TGTGCCAGCAGCTTAGATTCTGCGCGGATGAACACTGAAGCTTTCTTT.

The genes are TRBV4-2 and TRBJ2-2; 7 nucleotides line up with TRBD1. This CDR3 contains 15 residues. The germline gives CDR1 LGHNA, CDR2 YNFKEQ. The ends lost 1 base at V and 1 base at J; junction bases unmatched: 0. The CDR3 reads CASSQGTGNTGELFF. In DNA, the CDR3 is TGTGCCAGCAGCCAAGGGACAGGGAACACCGGGGAGCTGTTTTTT.

This clone was observed once. This chain joins TRBV7-9 and TRBJ1-6; a weak D match, TRBD1 (6 bases). The CDR3 is made up of 16 amino acids. Germline CDR1 SEHNR, CDR2 FQNEAQ (reference sequence). V was pared by 1 base and J by 7 bases, with 14 bases between. CDR3 coding DNA: TGTGCCAGCAGCTTAGAGGGTGGGAGGGGGAATTCACCCCTCCACTTT. It encodes CASSLEGGRGNSPLHF.

V is TRBV4-1 and J is TRBJ1-5; 9 bases are shared with TRBD1. The junction had 14 bases not matched to a gene; V was cut back by 2 bases and J by 6 bases. Germline V gene lookup returns CDR1 MGHRA and CDR2 YSYEKL. The CDR3 is 18 residues long. Here the CDR3 DNA reads TGCGCCAGCAGCCAACCCTGGACAGGGGTAAAAGCGGGTCAGCCCCAGCATTTT. Its protein is CASSQPWTGVKAGQPQHF.

This sequence joins TRBV6-5 and TRBJ2-7; a weak D match, TRBD1 (5 bases). CDR1 and CDR2 (germline): MNHEY, SVGAGI. This CDR3 spans 12 amino acids. Trimming took 6 bases from V and 3 from J, leaving 9 bases between them. The CDR3 is CASSRQYYEQYF. CDR3 in DNA: TGTGCCAGCAGCCGACAGTACTACGAGCAGTACTTC.

This clone has a single count. CDR3 loop: CAWNSGTGYGQPQHF. The DNA of the CDR3 is TGTGCCTGGAATTCCGGGACAGGGTATGGTCAGCCCCAGCATTTT. The V gene is TRBV30, the J gene TRBJ1-5; 9 bases are shared with TRBD1. CDR1 and CDR2 from the germline V gene are GTSNPN and SVGIG (reference sequence). With 4 bases clipped from V and 6 bases from J, the junction kept 10 bases outside the gene matches. The CDR3 is 15 amino acids.

The chain joins TRBV27 to TRBJ1-1; D is ambiguous. There are 15 residues in the CDR3. Germline V gives CDR1 MNHEY, CDR2 SMNVEV (reference sequence). V lost 3 bases and J lost 5, with 16 bases in between. CDR3 amino acids: CASSFHAPRETEAFF. The DNA for the CDR3 is TGTGCCAGCAGTTTCCACGCTCCCCGTGAGACTGAAGCTTTCTTT.

J is TRBJ2-7 and V is TRBV6-6; 10 positions agree with TRBD1. CDR3 size: 14 residues. From germline, CDR1 is MNHNY and CDR2 SVGAGI (reference sequence). Trimming removed 5 bases from V and 5 bases from J; junction bases left unmatched: 6. CDR3 bases: TGTGCCAGCAGTAGACAGGGGGCCATTCACGAGCAGTACGTC. Amino acid sequence: CASSRQGAIHEQYV.

The CDR3 DNA sequence: TGTGCCAGCAGCTTACTAGCGGTATATGAGACCCAGTACTTC. This gives the protein CASSLLAVYETQYF. The V call is TRBV7-6, the J call TRBJ2-5; TRBD2 agrees at 7 bases. Trimming at V came to 2 bases and at J to 5 bases, leaving 5 bases not matched to a gene. CDR3 length equals 14 residues. Germline-derived CDR1 and CDR2 are SGHVS and FNYEAQ.

The chain has TRBV19 and TRBJ2-4; 12 nucleotides match TRBD1. Germline V lookup: CDR1 LNHDA, CDR2 SQIVND (reference sequence). The CDR3 has 13 residues. The V and J ends lost 5 bases and 15 bases, in that order; junction bases with no gene match: 8. This chain's CDR3 is CASSLGTGGDGYF. The DNA for the CDR3 is TGTGCCAGTAGTCTCGGGACAGGGGGCGATGGGTACTTC.

This clone appeared a few times. The V and J genes are TRBV19 and TRBJ2-1, with TRBD2 matching over 8 bases. Germline V gene sequence: CDR1 LNHDA, CDR2 SQIVND (reference sequence). This CDR3 region has 14 residues. V gave up 10 bases and J gave up 3 bases; unmatched junction bases: 8. The CDR3 DNA reads TGTGCCACCAGTTTAGCGGGGATCTACAATGAGCAGTTCTTC. Translated, it gives CATSLAGIYNEQFF. Based on the CDR3 plus reference TRBV19 and TRBJ2-1, the full variable domain is DGGITQSPKYLFRKEGQNVTLSCEQNLNHDAMYWYRQDPGQGLRLIYYSQIVNDFQKGDIAEGYSVSREKKESFPLTVTSAQKNPTAFYLCATSLAGIYNEQFFGPGTRLTVL.

The gene calls are TRBV6-1 and TRBJ1-5; D might be TRBD1 (5 bases). CDR3 length equals 14 residues. CDR1 and CDR2 (germline): MNHNS, SASEGT. The V and J ends lost 5 bases and 1 base respectively, with 9 bases between them. The DNA for the CDR3 is TGTGCCAGCAGTATTGGGGGGAGCAATCAGCCCCAGCATTTT. The encoded protein is CASSIGGSNQPQHF.

The rearrangement uses TRBV5-6 and TRBJ2-2; 10 bases fit TRBD1. The CDR3 runs to 15 residues. Losses at the gene ends were 5 bases for V and 6 bases for J; bases not matched to a gene: 7. Germline V lookup: CDR1 SGHDT, CDR2 YYEEEE. The CDR3 is CASRTTGGNSGELFF. The CDR3 DNA sequence: TGTGCCAGCAGGACGACAGGGGGCAATTCCGGGGAGCTGTTTTTT.

The gene calls are TRBV7-2 and TRBJ2-2; 9 bases are shared with TRBD2. The V gene end was trimmed by 1 base and the J gene end by 5 bases; junction bases not matched to a gene: 8. From germline, CDR1 is SGHTA and CDR2 FQGNSA. The length of the CDR3 is 17 residues. In DNA, the CDR3 is TGTGCCAGCAGCTTAGTCAAATGGCGGGAGGGAACCGGGGAGCTGTTTTTT. It is translated as CASSLVKWREGTGELFF.

The chain couples TRBV5-1 to TRBJ2-1; TRBD1 might be the D (9 bases). Germline-derived CDR1 and CDR2 are SGHRS and YFSETQ. Trimming cost V 3 bases and J 7 bases, with 20 bases left between them. The CDR3 length is 16 residues. In DNA, the CDR3 is TGCGCCAGCAGCTCGGGAGGGACAGGGAGGTGGAATGAGCAGTTCTTC. Its protein is CASSSGGTGRWNEQFF.

This clone was observed once. This chain connects TRBV11-2 to TRBJ2-1; 12 bases agree with TRBD2. Germline V gene lookup returns CDR1 SGHAT and CDR2 FQNNGV. V was pared by 4 bases and J by 8 bases, with 9 bases of the junction left unmatched. This CDR3 is built from 16 residues. The CDR3 DNA reads as TGTGCCAGCAGCTCCCGGACTAGCGGGAACACTGATGAGCAGTTCTTC. It is translated as CASSSRTSGNTDEQFF.

The gene calls are TRBV6-1 and TRBJ2-2; the match to TRBD2 covers 7 bases. J gave up 3 bases and V 11 bases, and 9 bases lay outside the gene matches. Germline V gene data show CDR1 as MNHNS and CDR2 as SASEGT. The CDR3 runs 14 residues. The CDR3 DNA is TGTGCCGGACAAATGCGGGAGTACACCGGGGAGCTGTTTTTT. Translating gives CAGQMREYTGELFF.

This chain connects TRBV5-4 to TRBJ1-1; 11 nucleotides match TRBD1. The CDR3 length is 19 residues. The germline CDR1 and CDR2 sequences are SGHNT and YYREEE (reference sequence). With V trimmed by 3 bases and J by 4 bases, 17 bases remained unmatched. CDR3 loop: CASSSIRGQGASMVTEAFF. The CDR3 DNA reads as TGTGCCAGCAGCTCCATACGTGGACAGGGGGCAAGTATGGTCACTGAAGCTTTCTTT.

The J gene is TRBJ2-2, the V gene TRBV5-1; the D is unclear. This CDR3 has 13 residues. V lost 7 bases to trimming and J lost 1 base, with 8 bases between them. The germline V gene encodes CDR1 SGHRS and CDR2 YFSETQ. CDR3 sequence (DNA): TGCGCCAGCGAAGAGAAGAACACCGGGGAGCTGTTTTTT. This gives the protein CASEEKNTGELFF.

This chain uses TRBV19 with TRBJ2-7; a possible D gene is TRBD1 (5 bases). CDR1 is LNHDA and CDR2 is SQIVND in the germline V gene (reference sequence). V was pared by 5 bases and J by 4 bases, with 6 bases between. The CDR3 consists of 11 residues. The CDR3 is CASSYRYEQYF. For the CDR3, the DNA is TGTGCCAGTAGTTACAGGTACGAGCAGTACTTC.

This clone was detected once. The genes are TRBV19 and TRBJ1-2, with no clear D. The CDR3 is made up of 17 amino acids. V shed 7 bases and J shed 0 bases, with 21 bases lying between them. The germline gives CDR1 LNHDA, CDR2 SQIVND (reference sequence). CDR3 DNA: TGTGCCAGTACAAGACAAGGGAGTACGAGCGCTAACTATGGCTACACCTTC. Translated: CASTRQGSTSANYGYTF.

The chain joins TRBV6-1 to TRBJ2-6; D is perhaps TRBD2 (5 bases). From germline, CDR1 is MNHNS and CDR2 SASEGT. The CDR3 has 15 amino acids. The germline V and J ends were trimmed by 3 bases and 0 bases, with 6 bases remaining between them. The DNA for the CDR3 is TGTGCCAGCAGTGATGAGGGCTCTGGGGCCAACGTCCTGACTTTC. This translates into CASSDEGSGANVLTF.